The present T cell receptor (beta chain) was sequenced within a study of PD-1 blockade in mismatch repair-deficient tumors. Regarding the study as a whole: Tumor-resident clones, often undetectable pretreatment in blood, expanded then contracted after pembrolizumab.

Concerning this clone: Its specificity is unknown.

Profiled with immunoSEQ multiplex PCR; TCRdb holds only in-frame clones, not every one. The sample has tens of thousands of clones, more than 65% seen once. Germline V gene lookup returns CDR1 LGHNT and CDR2 FRNRAP. V gave up 1 base and J gave up 0 bases; unmatched junction bases: 17. CDR3 length equals 21 residues. The TCR originated in an adult with mismatch repair-deficient cancer. Sequenced material: peripheral blood, taken roughly 21 weeks after starting pembrolizumab. The chain couples TRBV12-5 to TRBJ1-1; 10 positions match TRBD1. In nucleotides, the CDR3 is TGTGCTAGTGGTTTGGGTCCCGGGACAGGGGCCTACTTCGTTATGAACACTGAAGCTTTCTTT. Protein product: CASGLGPGTGAYFVMNTEAFF.